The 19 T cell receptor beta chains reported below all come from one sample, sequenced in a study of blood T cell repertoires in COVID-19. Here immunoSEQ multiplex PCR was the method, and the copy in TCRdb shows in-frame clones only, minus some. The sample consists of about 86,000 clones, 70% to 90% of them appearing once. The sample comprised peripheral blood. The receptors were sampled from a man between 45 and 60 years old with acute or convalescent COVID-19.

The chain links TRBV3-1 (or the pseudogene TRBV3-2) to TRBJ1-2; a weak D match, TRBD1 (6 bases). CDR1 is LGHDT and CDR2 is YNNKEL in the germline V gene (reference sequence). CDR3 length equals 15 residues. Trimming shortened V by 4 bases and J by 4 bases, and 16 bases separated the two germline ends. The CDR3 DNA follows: TGTGCCAGCAGCCTATCCGAGGACAGTCCCTATGGCTACACCTTC. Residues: CASSLSEDSPYGYTF.

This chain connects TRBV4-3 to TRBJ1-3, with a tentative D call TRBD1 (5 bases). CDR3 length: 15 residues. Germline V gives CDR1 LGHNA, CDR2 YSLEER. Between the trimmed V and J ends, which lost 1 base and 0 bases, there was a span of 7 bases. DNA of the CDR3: TGCGCCAGCAGCCAAGCCAGGGACTCTGGAAACACCATATATTTT. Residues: CASSQARDSGNTIYF.

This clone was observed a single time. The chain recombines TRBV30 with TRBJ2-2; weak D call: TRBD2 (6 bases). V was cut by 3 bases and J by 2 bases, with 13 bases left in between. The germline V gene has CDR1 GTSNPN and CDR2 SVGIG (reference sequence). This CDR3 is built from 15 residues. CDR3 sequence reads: CAWRGRQRNTGELFF. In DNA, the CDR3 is TGTGCCTGGAGAGGGAGGCAGCGTAACACCGGGGAGCTGTTTTTT. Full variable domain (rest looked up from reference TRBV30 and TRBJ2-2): SQTIHQWPATLVQPVGSPLSLECTVEGTSNPNLYWYRQAAGRGLQLLFYSVGIGQISSEVPQNLSASRPQDRQFILSSKKLLLSDSGFYLCAWRGRQRNTGELFFGEGSRLTVL.

CDR3 in DNA: TGTGCCACCAGTGATTTGCATTTGGGGGGGTCGGGATTCTTC. Translation: CATSDLHLGGSGFF. V usage is TRBV24-1 and J usage is TRBJ2-1; 7 bases fit TRBD2. Germline V gene data show CDR1 as KGHDR and CDR2 as SFDVKD. With V trimmed by 0 bases and J by 16 bases, 11 bases remained unmatched. The CDR3 is 14 residues long.

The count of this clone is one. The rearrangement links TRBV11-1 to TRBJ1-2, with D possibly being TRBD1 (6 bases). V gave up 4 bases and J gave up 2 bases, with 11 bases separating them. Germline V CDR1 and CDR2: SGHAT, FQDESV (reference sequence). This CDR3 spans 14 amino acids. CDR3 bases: TGTGCCAGCAGCTCGCGACAGGCCAACTATGGCTACACCTTC. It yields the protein CASSSRQANYGYTF.

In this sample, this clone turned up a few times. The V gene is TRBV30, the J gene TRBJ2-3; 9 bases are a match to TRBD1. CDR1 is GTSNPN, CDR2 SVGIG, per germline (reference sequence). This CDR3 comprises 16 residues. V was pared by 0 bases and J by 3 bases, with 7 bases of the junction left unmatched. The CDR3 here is CAWSVYRGRGTDTQYF. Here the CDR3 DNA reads TGTGCCTGGAGTGTTTACAGGGGGCGCGGGACAGATACGCAGTATTTT.

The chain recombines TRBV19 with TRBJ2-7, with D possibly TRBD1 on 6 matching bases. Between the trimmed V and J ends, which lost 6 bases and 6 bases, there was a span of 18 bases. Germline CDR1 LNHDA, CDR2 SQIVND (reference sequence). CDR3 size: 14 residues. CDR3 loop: CASRDLNARGEQYF. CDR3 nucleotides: TGTGCCAGTAGGGACCTTAACGCCAGGGGCGAGCAGTACTTC.

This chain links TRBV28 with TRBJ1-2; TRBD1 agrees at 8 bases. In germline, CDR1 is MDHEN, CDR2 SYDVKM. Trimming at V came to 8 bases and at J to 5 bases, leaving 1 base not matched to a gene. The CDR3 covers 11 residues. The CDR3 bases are TGTGCCAGCTACAGGGGGTATGGCTACACCTTC. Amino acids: CASYRGYGYTF.

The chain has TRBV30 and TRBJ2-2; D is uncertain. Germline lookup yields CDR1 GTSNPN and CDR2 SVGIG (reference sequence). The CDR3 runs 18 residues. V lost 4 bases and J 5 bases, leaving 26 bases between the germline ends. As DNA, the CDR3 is TGTGCCTGGATAGCCAACGGCCTCTCCCCCAAACGGACCGGGGAGCTGTTTTTT. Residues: CAWIANGLSPKRTGELFF.

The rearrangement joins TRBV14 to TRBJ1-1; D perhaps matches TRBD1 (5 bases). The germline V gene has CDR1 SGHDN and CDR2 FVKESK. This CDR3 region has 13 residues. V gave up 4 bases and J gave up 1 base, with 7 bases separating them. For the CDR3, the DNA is TGTGCCAGCAGCCCGACAGCGAACACTGAAGCTTTCTTT. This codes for CASSPTANTEAFF.

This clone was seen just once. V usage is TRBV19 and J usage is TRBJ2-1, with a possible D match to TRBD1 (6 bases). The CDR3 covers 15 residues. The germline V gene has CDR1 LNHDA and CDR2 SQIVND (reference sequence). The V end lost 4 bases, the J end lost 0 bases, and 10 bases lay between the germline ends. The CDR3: CASSTTGSSYNEQFF. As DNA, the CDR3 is TGTGCCAGTAGTACCACAGGGAGCTCCTACAATGAGCAGTTCTTC.

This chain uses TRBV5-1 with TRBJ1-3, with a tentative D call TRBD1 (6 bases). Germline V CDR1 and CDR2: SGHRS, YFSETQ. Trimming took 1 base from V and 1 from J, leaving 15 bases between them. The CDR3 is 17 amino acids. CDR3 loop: CASSLSGTRFSGNTIYF. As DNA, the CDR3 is TGCGCCAGCAGCTTGTCCGGGACAAGGTTTTCTGGAAACACCATATATTTT. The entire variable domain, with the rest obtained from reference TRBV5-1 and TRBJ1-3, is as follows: KAGVTQTPRYLIKTRGQQVTLSCSPISGHRSVSWYQQTPGQGLQFLFEYFSETQRNKGNFPGRFSGRQFSNSRSEMNVSTLELGDSALYLCASSLSGTRFSGNTIYFGEGSWLTVV.

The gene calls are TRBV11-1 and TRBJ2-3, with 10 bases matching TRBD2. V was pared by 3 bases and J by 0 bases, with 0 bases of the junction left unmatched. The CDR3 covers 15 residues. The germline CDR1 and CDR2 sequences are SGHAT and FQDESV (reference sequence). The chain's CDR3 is CASSLGLASTDTQYF. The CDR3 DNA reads TGTGCCAGCAGCTTGGGACTAGCGAGCACAGATACGCAGTATTTT.

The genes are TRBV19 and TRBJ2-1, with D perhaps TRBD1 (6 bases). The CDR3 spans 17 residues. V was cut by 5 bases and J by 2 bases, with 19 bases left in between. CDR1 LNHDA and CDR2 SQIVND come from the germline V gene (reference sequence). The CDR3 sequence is CASSVSSGTPPYNEQFF. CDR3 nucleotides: TGTGCCAGTAGTGTTTCGTCCGGGACACCACCCTACAATGAGCAGTTCTTC.

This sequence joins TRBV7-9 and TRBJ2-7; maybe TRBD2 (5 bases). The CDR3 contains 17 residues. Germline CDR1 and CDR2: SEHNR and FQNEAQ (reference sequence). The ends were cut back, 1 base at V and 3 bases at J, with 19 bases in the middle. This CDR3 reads CASSLDEASTIFYEQYF. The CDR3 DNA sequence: TGTGCCAGCAGCTTAGACGAGGCTAGCACCATCTTCTACGAGCAGTACTTC.

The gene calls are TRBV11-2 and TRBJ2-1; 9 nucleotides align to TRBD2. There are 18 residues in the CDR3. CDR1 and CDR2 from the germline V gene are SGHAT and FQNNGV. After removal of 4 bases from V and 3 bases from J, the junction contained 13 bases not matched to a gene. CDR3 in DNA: TGTGCCAGCAGCTCAGCTGCGGGAGGGCTAGGAGTCTACAATGAGCAGTTCTTC. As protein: CASSSAAGGLGVYNEQFF.

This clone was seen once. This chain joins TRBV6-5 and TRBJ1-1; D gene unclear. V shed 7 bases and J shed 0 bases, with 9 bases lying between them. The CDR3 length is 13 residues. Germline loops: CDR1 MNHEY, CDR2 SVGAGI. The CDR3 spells CASTPTMNTEAFF. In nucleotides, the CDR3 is TGTGCCAGCACGCCCACTATGAACACTGAAGCTTTCTTT.

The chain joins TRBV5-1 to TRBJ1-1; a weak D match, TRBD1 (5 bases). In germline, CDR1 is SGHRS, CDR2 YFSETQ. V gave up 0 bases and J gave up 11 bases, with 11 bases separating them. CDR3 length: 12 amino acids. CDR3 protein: CASSLEGPGAFF. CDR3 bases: TGCGCCAGCAGCTTGGAGGGGCCAGGGGCTTTCTTT.

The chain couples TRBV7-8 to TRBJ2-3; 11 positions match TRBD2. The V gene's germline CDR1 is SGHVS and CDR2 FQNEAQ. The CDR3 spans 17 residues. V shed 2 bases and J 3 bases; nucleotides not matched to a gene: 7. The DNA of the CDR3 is TGTGCCAGCAGCTTACGCAGTCGGACTAGCGGGACAGATACGCAGTATTTT. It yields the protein CASSLRSRTSGTDTQYF. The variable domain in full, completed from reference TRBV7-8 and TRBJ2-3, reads GAGVSQSPRYKVAKRGQDVALRCDPISGHVSLFWYQQALGQGPEFLTYFQNEAQLDKSGLPSDRFFAERPEGSVSTLKIQRTQQEDSAVYLCASSLRSRTSGTDTQYFGPGTRLTVL.